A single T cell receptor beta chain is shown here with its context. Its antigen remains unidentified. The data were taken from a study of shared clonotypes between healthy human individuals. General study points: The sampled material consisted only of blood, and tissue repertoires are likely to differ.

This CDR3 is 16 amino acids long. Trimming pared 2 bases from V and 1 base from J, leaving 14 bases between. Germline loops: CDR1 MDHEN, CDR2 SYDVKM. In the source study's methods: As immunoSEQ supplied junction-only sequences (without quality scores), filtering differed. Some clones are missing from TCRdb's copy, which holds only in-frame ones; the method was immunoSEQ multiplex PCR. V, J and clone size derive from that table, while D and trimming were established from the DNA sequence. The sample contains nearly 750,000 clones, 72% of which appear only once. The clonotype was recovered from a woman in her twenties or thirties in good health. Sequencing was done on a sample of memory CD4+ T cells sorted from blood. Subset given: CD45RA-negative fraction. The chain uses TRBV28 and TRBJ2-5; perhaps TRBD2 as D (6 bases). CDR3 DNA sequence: TGTGCCAGCAGTTTAATGGCAGGAGGGACCCAAGAGACCCAGTACTTC. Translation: CASSLMAGGTQETQYF.